This TCR beta chain was profiled in a study of T cells in Graves' hyperthyroidism and ophthalmopathy. TCR beta CDR3 regions were amplified from RNA. First-round RT-PCR with HTBI primers amplified the TCR CDR3 region. Using its own MiXCR run on the multiplex PCR reads, TCRdb lists one record per CDR3 protein. The repertoire has around 690,000 distinct CDR3 sequences, roughly 17% of them found once; the top ten carry 15% to 19%. Those with hyperthyroidism were 18 to 65 years old, newly diagnosed, and ill for under 2 months. This clonotype occurred many times. This CDR3 has 16 residues. Germline V lookup: CDR1 SGHTA, CDR2 FQGNSA. The V gene end was trimmed by 1 base and the J gene end by 8 bases; junction bases not matched to a gene: 9.

The receptor was isolated from a man aged 50-59 years with Graves' hyperthyroidism. The specimen sequenced was blood. This chain connects TRBV7-2 to TRBJ2-1; 9 bases fit TRBD2. The CDR3 region is CASSLEPGLAFDEQFF. DNA for the CDR3: TGTGCCAGCAGCTTAGAACCGGGACTAGCTTTTGATGAGCAGTTCTTC.